The 10 T cell receptor beta chains listed next were all sequenced from one sample in a study of CD8 T cells in cerebrospinal fluid in Alzheimer's disease. Following a re-call of the 10x single-cell sequencing reads, TCRdb has one entry per CDR3 protein and lacks DNA. This repertoire comprises roughly 450 distinct CDR3 sequences; its ten largest clones make up roughly 43%. Sequences were obtained from cerebrospinal fluid. Receptors originate from a human donor with Parkinson's disease.

By frequency, this clonotype registers medium-sized. V gene TRBV6-5 combines with J gene TRBJ2-2; there is no DNA to check the TCRdb D call of TRBD1. This CDR3 has 16 residues. From germline, CDR1 is MNHEY and CDR2 SVGAGI. CDR3 loop: CASSLTRTANTGELFF.

This clonotype is medium-sized (0.01 to 0.1%) by frequency. The chain joins TRBV2 to TRBJ2-5; TCRdb gives TRBD2 as the D gene, but with no DNA this cannot be confirmed. Germline V gene data show CDR1 as SNHLY and CDR2 as FYNNEI. The CDR3 consists of 13 residues. The CDR3 region is CASSSGEGETQYF.

Its frequency marks this clonotype as medium-sized. The chain recombines TRBV6-5 with TRBJ2-2; the D gene TCRdb calls, TRBD1, cannot be checked with no DNA. CDR3 length: 13 amino acids. Germline V CDR1 and CDR2: MNHEY, SVGAGI. CDR3 in amino acids: CASSQQGTGELFF.

This chain uses TRBV7-9 with TRBJ2-5; with no DNA, the TCRdb D assignment of TRBD1 cannot be verified. Germline CDR1 SEHNR, CDR2 FQNEAQ (reference sequence). The CDR3 runs 16 residues. This CDR3 is CASSLGTVIYQETQYF.

Its frequency marks this clonotype as medium-sized (0.01 to 0.1%). The rearrangement joins TRBV27 to TRBJ2-2. The CDR3 sequence is 13 residues long. CDR1 is MNHEY, CDR2 SMNVEV, per germline (reference sequence). CDR3 amino acids: CASSTGWVGELFF.

Its frequency marks this clonotype as medium-sized. The chain combines TRBV3-1 with TRBJ1-2; TCRdb picks TRBD1, but there is no DNA to check that call. Per the germline V gene, CDR1 is LGHDT and CDR2 is YNNKEL (reference sequence). This CDR3 is 14 amino acids long. This chain's CDR3 is CASSQGQNNYGYTF. Full variable domain (outside the CDR3, taken from reference TRBV3-1 and TRBJ1-2): DTAVSQTPKYLVTQMGNDKSIKCEQNLGHDTMYWYKQDSKKFLKIMFSYNNKELIINETVPNRFSPKSPDKAHLNLHINSLELGDSAVYFCASSQGQNNYGYTFGSGTRLTVV.

This clonotype is deemed medium-sized by its frequency. The J gene is TRBJ1-3, the V gene TRBV7-9; with no DNA, the TCRdb D assignment of TRBD1 cannot be verified. The CDR3 runs 14 residues. CDR1 and CDR2 from the germline V gene are SEHNR and FQNEAQ (reference sequence). The CDR3 loop reads CASSTGGSVGTIYF.

This clonotype is called medium-sized (0.01 to 0.1%) based on its frequency. This rearrangement joins TRBV7-2 to TRBJ1-1; the D call of TRBD1 rests on TCRdb alone, since no DNA is present to check it. The length of the CDR3 is 14 residues. Per the germline V gene, CDR1 is SGHTA and CDR2 is FQGNSA. The CDR3: CASSFIGGATEAFF.

This clonotype registers medium-sized (0.01 to 0.1%) by frequency. The chain couples TRBV12-5 to TRBJ2-7; TCRdb lists TRBD1, though no DNA is available to test this call. The CDR3 sequence is 16 residues long. Looked up from germline, CDR1 is LGHNT and CDR2 is FRNRAP. Here the CDR3 reads CASGSQGQGLSYEQYF.

The chain combines TRBV6-1 with TRBJ2-4; TCRdb's D call of TRBD1 is untestable without DNA. The CDR3 spans 15 residues. The germline gives CDR1 MNHNS, CDR2 SASEGT. The CDR3 sequence: CASSEGGTGKNIQYF.